This T cell receptor beta chain was recorded in a study of blood T cell repertoires in COVID-19. At the level of the study: Sites in the United States, Italy and Spain provided acute and convalescent COVID-19 samples. Sample material is recorded as cDNA or gDNA derived from T cells, B-cell-depleted T cells, or PBMCs.

The CDR3 is 13 amino acids. V was pared by 4 bases and J by 2 bases, with 6 bases between. Germline V gives CDR1 MNHEY, CDR2 SVGAGI. Original analysis: Reference gene primer amplification gave nucleated cell count estimates. Sequenced by immunoSEQ multiplex PCR; TCRdb stores in-frame clones only, minus some. That table supplies the V and J calls and clone size; D and trimming were determined from the DNA. This table has over 90,000 clones, about 90% appearing once. The specimen was peripheral blood. The clonotype was recovered from a human donor in a cohort sampled during active COVID-19. The chain joins TRBV6-5 to TRBJ2-1; tentatively, D is TRBD2 (5 bases). In DNA, the CDR3 is TGTGCCAGCAGTTCCGGGACCTACAATGAGCAGTTCTTC. Translating gives CASSSGTYNEQFF.